Given below is one T cell receptor beta chain in context. Germline and junction disagree at one end, which may indicate a read error. The data were obtained in a study of blood T cells in healthy people across ages. Peripheral blood was drawn, roughly 10 milliliters per donor. Then a second PCR, running about 7 to 11 cycles, was carried out with a sample-barcoded 5' primer and a J-beta primer mix. TCRdb reanalysed the 5' RACE reads using MiXCR and keeps one entry per CDR3 protein. The sample includes about 1.4 million distinct CDR3 sequences, roughly 59% of them seen just once. Germline V gene data show CDR1 as SGHRS and CDR2 as YFSETQ. The CDR3 contains 13 residues.

The chain carries TRBV5-1 and TRBJ2-7; D possibly corresponds to TRBD1 (5 bases). Material: blood. The clonotype was recovered from a man between 18 and 29 years old in good health. The CDR3 protein is CASSLDDSYGQYF. The CDR3, as DNA: TGCGCCAGCAGCTTGGATGACAGCTACGGGCAGTACTTC.